These 18 T cell receptor beta chains share one sample of origin, sequenced in a study of T-cell reconstitution after alpha-beta-depleted transplantation in children. Using unique molecular identifiers, the investigators prepared the TCRbeta library. TCRdb reanalysed the PCR reads using MiXCR and keeps one entry per CDR3 protein. The sample carries fewer than 400,000 distinct CDR3 sequences, around 20% recorded once. The sample in question was PBMCs from the stem cell graft donor, obtained from the stem cell graft. These receptors were collected from a human donor who donated a stem cell graft to a child with acute myeloid leukemia.

There are a few counts of this clonotype. The chain recombines TRBV4-2 with TRBJ2-1, with 8 nucleotides matching TRBD2. The J segment lost 6 bases and the V segment lost 1 base, leaving 8 bases of the junction unmatched. Germline assignment: CDR1 LGHNA and CDR2 YNFKEQ. This CDR3 is built from 16 residues. CDR3 DNA sequence: TGTGCCAGCAGCCAAGGACCGGGACTAGGTGGCAATGAGCAGTTCTTC. The encoded protein is CASSQGPGLGGNEQFF.

V is TRBV28 and J is TRBJ2-7; D is uncertain. CDR1 is MDHEN and CDR2 is SYDVKM in the germline V gene. Trimming took 3 bases from V and 6 from J, leaving 12 bases between them. This CDR3 contains 13 residues. CDR3 nucleotides: TGTGCCAGCAGTTTTTATGAGCTCCGCGAGCAGTACTTC. Translated: CASSFYELREQYF. The whole variable domain, filled in from reference TRBV28 and TRBJ2-7, reads DVKVTQSSRYLVKRTGEKVFLECVQDMDHENMFWYRQDPGLGLRLIYFSYDVKMKEKGDIPEGYSVSREKKERFSLILESASTNQTSMYLCASSFYELREQYFGPGTRLTVT.

This chain links TRBV4-3 with TRBJ2-2; D remains ambiguous. The V and J ends lost 4 bases and 4 bases respectively, with 10 bases between them. The CDR3 is 14 amino acids. CDR1 and CDR2 from the germline V gene are LGHNA and YSLEER. In DNA form, the CDR3 reads TGCGCCAGCAGCCCTCAGACTGGCACCGGGGAGCTGTTTTTT. This encodes CASSPQTGTGELFF.

The J gene is TRBJ1-4, the V gene TRBV28, with D hard to call. Germline CDR1 MDHEN, CDR2 SYDVKM. The CDR3 sequence is 16 residues long. V shed 5 bases and J shed 7 bases, with 20 bases lying between them. This chain's CDR3 is CASSDDRGQALEKLFF. The CDR3 region has the DNA TGTGCCAGCAGTGACGATCGAGGCCAGGCTCTTGAAAAACTGTTTTTT.

V gene TRBV7-2 combines with J gene TRBJ2-7; D might be TRBD1 or TRBD2, each matching 5 bases. Germline-derived CDR1 and CDR2 are SGHTA and FQGNSA. The CDR3 has 16 residues. V was pared by 2 bases and J by 2 bases, with 16 bases between. The CDR3 sequence: CASSLPPRAGTYEQYF. The CDR3 bases are TGTGCCAGCAGCTTACCCCCGAGGGCAGGGACCTACGAGCAGTACTTC.

The gene calls are TRBV15 and TRBJ2-2; 11 bases are a match to TRBD1. Unmatched junction bases numbered 16, after V lost 5 bases and J lost 8 bases. There are 18 residues in the CDR3. Germline CDR1 LNHNV, CDR2 YYDKDF (reference sequence). CDR3 protein: CATSLSLTGTGGSGELFF. In nucleotides, the CDR3 is TGTGCCACCAGCCTATCCCTGACCGGGACAGGGGGGTCGGGGGAGCTGTTTTTT.

This clonotype has a single count. The V call is TRBV29-1, the J call TRBJ2-5; D might be TRBD1 or TRBD2, each matching 5 bases. The CDR3 has 14 amino acids. Per germline, CDR1 SQVTM and CDR2 ANQGSEA. The V end was cut by 4 bases, the J end by 1 base, with 13 bases between. In DNA, the CDR3 is TGCAGCGTTGCTGGGACGCACCCCCAAGAGACCCAGTACTTC. It yields the protein CSVAGTHPQETQYF.

The gene calls are TRBV4-2 and TRBJ1-1; maybe TRBD1 (5 bases). V was pared by 1 base and J by 4 bases, with 16 bases between. CDR3 length: 16 residues. CDR1 LGHNA and CDR2 YNFKEQ come from the germline V gene. The CDR3: CASSQGRSGIGTEAFF. CDR3 DNA sequence: TGTGCCAGCAGCCAAGGTCGGTCAGGGATCGGCACTGAAGCTTTCTTT.

There are many counts of this clonotype. This rearrangement joins TRBV21-1 to TRBJ2-3; the listed D gene, TRBD2, was not tested against the DNA. TRBV21-1 is classified as a pseudogene. The CDR3 has 14 amino acids. The CDR3 bases are TGTGCCAGCAGGTTAGCGGAGACCACAGATACGCAGTATTTT. This gives the protein CASRLAETTDTQYF.

The CDR3 DNA follows: TGCGCCAGCAGCCAAGATCCTACTAGCGCCCTCTCCTACGAGCAGTACTTC. It codes for CASSQDPTSALSYEQYF. The V and J genes are TRBV4-1 and TRBJ2-7, with 7 bases matching TRBD2. This CDR3 contains 17 residues. The V and J ends lost 0 bases and 0 bases, in that order; junction bases with no gene match: 8. Germline V gene lookup returns CDR1 MGHRA and CDR2 YSYEKL.

This clonotype appeared a few times. The J gene is TRBJ2-7, the V gene TRBV5-5; D is uncertain. Looked up from germline, CDR1 is SGHKS and CDR2 is YYEKEE (reference sequence). With 4 bases removed from V and 6 bases from J, the gap between germline ends came to 20 bases. This CDR3 contains 15 residues. Here the CDR3 reads CASSPRPRNSLEQYF. The CDR3 DNA is TGTGCCAGCAGCCCCCGGCCGCGTAATTCGCTCGAGCAGTACTTC.

This clonotype was seen only a few times. The chain combines TRBV5-1 with TRBJ1-2, with unresolved D. CDR1 and CDR2 from the germline V gene are SGHRS and YFSETQ. This CDR3 is 16 amino acids long. Trimming cost V 0 bases and J 0 bases, with 12 bases left between them. The CDR3 DNA reads TGCGCCAGCAGCTTGGCCAGGACCCCTGCTAACTATGGCTACACCTTC. Residues: CASSLARTPANYGYTF.

This rearrangement joins TRBV20-1 to TRBJ2-2; TRBD2 agrees at 9 bases. The CDR3 has 19 amino acids. The germline V gene has CDR1 DFQATT and CDR2 SNEGSKA (reference sequence). Unmatched junction bases numbered 11, after V lost 0 bases and J lost 0 bases. The CDR3 DNA sequence: TGCAGTGCTAGAGATGACAGGGTAGTAGCGGGAGCGAACACCGGGGAGCTGTTTTTT. Translating gives CSARDDRVVAGANTGELFF.

V and J are TRBV11-1 and TRBJ1-4; D is undetermined. CDR3 length: 14 amino acids. Per the germline V gene, CDR1 is SGHAT and CDR2 is FQDESV (reference sequence). Trimming took 11 bases from V and 0 from J, leaving 13 bases between them. In DNA, the CDR3 is TGTGCCGCCTGGATTGTTGCAACTAATGAAAAACTGTTTTTT. Translation gives CAAWIVATNEKLFF.

This clonotype was observed a few times. The chain recombines TRBV12-3 or TRBV12-4 with TRBJ2-5; 8 positions match TRBD1. With V trimmed by 5 bases and J by 5 bases, 10 bases remained unmatched. The CDR3 runs 15 residues. The CDR3 DNA reads TGTGCCAGCAGTGAAACAGGGGGGATTTTGGAGACCCAGTACTTC. Protein sequence: CASSETGGILETQYF.

This rearrangement joins TRBV5-1 to TRBJ1-5; 8 bases match TRBD1. Germline CDR1 reads SGHRS; CDR2 reads YFSETQ. Trimming removed 4 bases from V and 3 bases from J; junction bases left unmatched: 6. This CDR3 has 15 amino acids. The CDR3 region is CASSQTGAANQPQHF. CDR3 sequence (DNA): TGCGCCAGCAGCCAGACAGGGGCGGCCAATCAGCCCCAGCATTTT.

This clonotype was detected a few times. The chain employs TRBV5-1 and TRBJ2-1; 9 bases are shared with TRBD2. Germline V gene sequence: CDR1 SGHRS, CDR2 YFSETQ. V was pared by 0 bases and J by 8 bases, with 9 bases of the junction left unmatched. There are 16 residues in the CDR3. The CDR3, as DNA: TGCGCCAGCAGCTTGGGTGCACTAGCGGGTACCGATGAGCAGTTCTTC. Encoded protein: CASSLGALAGTDEQFF. Drawing the rest from reference TRBV5-1 and TRBJ2-1, the complete variable domain is KAGVTQTPRYLIKTRGQQVTLSCSPISGHRSVSWYQQTPGQGLQFLFEYFSETQRNKGNFPGRFSGRQFSNSRSEMNVSTLELGDSALYLCASSLGALAGTDEQFFGPGTRLTVL.

This clonotype was observed at least ten times. The V and J genes are TRBV20-1 and TRBJ2-7, with D tentatively TRBD2 (5 bases). Germline V gene data show CDR1 as DFQATT and CDR2 as SNEGSKA (reference sequence). The CDR3 sequence is 13 residues long. Trimming took off 3 bases at V and 1 base at J, with 10 bases between the two ends. The CDR3 DNA follows: TGCAGTGCTAGGGTGGACTCATCCTACGAGCAGTACTTC. It codes for CSARVDSSYEQYF.